The source of this TCR beta chain is a study of CD8+CD57+ T cells in acquired aplastic anemia. As for the study in general: Across the sorted CD4+ and CD8+ cells, DNA amounts averaged 3.2 ug. Whole-study findings and limits: With respect to CD8+ Simpson's diversity, patients and controls did not differ significantly. Patients and controls turned out to have twenty-nine CD8+ CDR3 sequences in common.

The TCR beta profiling, which covered VDJ combination and CDR3 sequence, was carried out using genomic DNA as the template. TCRdb re-derived calls from the reads in MiXCR, one entry per CDR3 protein. Among 250,000 or so distinct CDR3 sequences listed, approximately 50% were seen once. This clonotype was observed a few times. Its antigen is unidentified. Germline V CDR1 and CDR2: MDHEN, SYDVKM. Trimming pared 5 bases from V and 4 bases from J, leaving 8 bases between. The CDR3 consists of 12 residues. The authors sequenced patients whose flow cytometry had shown CD8+CD57+ cell expansion. Severe acquired aplastic anemia was the diagnosis recorded for all patients.

This clonotype was obtained from a human donor with aplastic anemia. The V gene is TRBV28, the J gene TRBJ2-5; no firm D call. Material: sorted CD4+, CD8+, or CD8+CD57+ T cells (not recorded which) from PBMCs. In DNA form, the CDR3 reads TGTGCCAGCAGTGAAGTCAGAGAGACCCAGTACTTC. Its protein product is CASSEVRETQYF.